This paragraph covers one T cell receptor (beta chain) sequence. V shed 1 base and J 4 bases; nucleotides not matched to a gene: 8. The CDR3 is 18 residues long. Germline V gives CDR1 MGHRA, CDR2 YSYEKL. The replicate PCRs on unsorted PBMC were given approximately 300 ng DNA, which is approximately 30,000 T cell genomes. Assay used: immunoSEQ multiplex PCR; TCRdb lists only in-frame clones, some missing. Counted here are hundreds of thousands of clones, roughly 77% occurring once; the ten biggest clones make up about 12%. The entry originates in a study of shared clonotypes between healthy human individuals.

The sequenced material came from PBMCs. The chain employs TRBV4-1 and TRBJ2-1; 12 positions match TRBD2. The clonotype comes from a woman between 40 and 50 years old in good health. Some clones in this sample may be carry-over from other donors' samples. CDR3 region: CASSQALAGGQSYNEQFF. CDR3 bases: TGCGCCAGCAGCCAAGCCCTAGCGGGAGGGCAGTCATACAATGAGCAGTTCTTC.